This TCR beta chain was captured in a study of regulatory T cells in long-lasting Graves disease. Time point here: newly diagnosed GD, antithyroid drugs for less than 3 months. Researchers made the TCR library from RNA that was extracted from PBMCs. V was clipped by 1 base and J by 3 bases; unmatched bases: 10. This CDR3 comprises 18 residues. The germline V gene encodes CDR1 PRHDT and CDR2 FYEKMQ (reference sequence). The sample holds many counts of this clonotype. iRepertoire HTBI primers and Arm-PCR of CDR3 regions built TCR beta libraries. TCRdb re-called the multiplex PCR reads with MiXCR, one entry per CDR3 protein. The sample carries roughly 420,000 distinct CDR3 sequences, around 16% recorded once.

The TCR comes from a female donor with Graves disease. The J gene is TRBJ2-5, the V gene TRBV13; 11 bases line up with TRBD1. This specimen consisted of peripheral blood mononuclear cells (PBMCs), obtained at new diagnosis, from a patient treated with antithyroid drugs. CDR3: CASSLVARWTGGEETQYF. CDR3 coding DNA: TGTGCCAGCAGCTTAGTAGCCCGGTGGACAGGGGGCGAAGAGACCCAGTACTTC.